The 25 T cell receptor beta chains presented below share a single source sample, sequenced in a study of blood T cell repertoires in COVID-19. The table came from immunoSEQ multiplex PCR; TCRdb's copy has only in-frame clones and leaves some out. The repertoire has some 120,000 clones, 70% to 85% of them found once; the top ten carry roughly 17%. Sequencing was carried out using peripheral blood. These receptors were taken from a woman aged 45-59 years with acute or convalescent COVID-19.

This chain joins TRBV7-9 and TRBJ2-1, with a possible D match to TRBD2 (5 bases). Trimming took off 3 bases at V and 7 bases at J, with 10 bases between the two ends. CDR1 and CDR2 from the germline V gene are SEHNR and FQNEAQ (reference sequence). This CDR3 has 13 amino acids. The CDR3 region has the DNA TGTGCCAGCAGCTTCGGGGTTACGAATGAGCAGTTCTTC. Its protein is CASSFGVTNEQFF.

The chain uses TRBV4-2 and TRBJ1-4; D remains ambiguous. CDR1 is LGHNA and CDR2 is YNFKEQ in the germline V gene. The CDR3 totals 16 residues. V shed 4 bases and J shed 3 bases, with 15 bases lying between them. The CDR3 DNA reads TGTGCCAGCAGCCGCAATTGGCGGGAACCTAATGAAAAACTGTTTTTT. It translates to CASSRNWREPNEKLFF.

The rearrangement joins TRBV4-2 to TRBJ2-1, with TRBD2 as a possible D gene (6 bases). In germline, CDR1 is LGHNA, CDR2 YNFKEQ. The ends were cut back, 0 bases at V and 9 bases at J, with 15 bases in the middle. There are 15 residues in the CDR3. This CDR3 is CASSQDASWGVEQFF. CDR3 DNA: TGTGCCAGCAGCCAAGACGCTTCCTGGGGGGTTGAGCAGTTCTTC.

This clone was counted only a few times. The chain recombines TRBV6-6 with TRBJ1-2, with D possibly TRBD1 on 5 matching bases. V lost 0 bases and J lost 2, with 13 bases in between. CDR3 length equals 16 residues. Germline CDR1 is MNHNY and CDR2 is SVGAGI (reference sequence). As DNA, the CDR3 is TGTGCCAGCAGTTACTCCCCTACACAGGAAAACTATGGCTACACCTTC. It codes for CASSYSPTQENYGYTF.

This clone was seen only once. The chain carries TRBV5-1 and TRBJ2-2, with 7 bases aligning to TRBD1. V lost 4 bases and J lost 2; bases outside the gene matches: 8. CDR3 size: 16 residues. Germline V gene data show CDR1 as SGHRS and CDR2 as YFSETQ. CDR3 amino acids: CASSPGQVGNTGELFF. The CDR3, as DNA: TGCGCCAGCAGCCCTGGACAGGTTGGCAACACCGGGGAGCTGTTTTTT.

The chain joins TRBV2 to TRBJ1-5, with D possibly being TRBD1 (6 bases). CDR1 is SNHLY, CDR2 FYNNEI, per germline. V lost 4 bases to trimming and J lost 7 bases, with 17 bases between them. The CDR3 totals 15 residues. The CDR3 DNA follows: TGTGCCAGCAGTGGTTCAGGGGCGTTACGACAGCCCCAGCATTTT. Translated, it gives CASSGSGALRQPQHF.

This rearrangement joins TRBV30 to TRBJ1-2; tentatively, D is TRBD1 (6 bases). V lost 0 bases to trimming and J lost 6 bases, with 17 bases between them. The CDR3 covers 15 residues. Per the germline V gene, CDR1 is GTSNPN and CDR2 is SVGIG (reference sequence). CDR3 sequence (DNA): TGTGCCTGGAGTGTAGGCCGGGGGGCCAGTCATGGCTACACCTTC. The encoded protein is CAWSVGRGASHGYTF.

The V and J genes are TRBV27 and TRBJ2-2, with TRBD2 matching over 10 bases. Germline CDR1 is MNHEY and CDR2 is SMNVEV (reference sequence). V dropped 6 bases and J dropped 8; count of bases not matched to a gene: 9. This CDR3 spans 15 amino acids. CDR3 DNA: TGTGCCAGCAGACTCCTAGCGGGGGCTGCTGGGGAGCTGTTTTTT. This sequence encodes CASRLLAGAAGELFF.

The CDR3 sequence: CASSLVQGPNQPQHF. CDR3 nucleotides: TGTGCCAGCAGCTTGGTGCAGGGTCCGAATCAGCCCCAGCATTTT. The V and J genes are TRBV5-5 and TRBJ1-5; D perhaps matches TRBD1 (5 bases). Germline assignment: CDR1 SGHKS and CDR2 YYEKEE (reference sequence). Deletions cut 0 bases from V and 4 bases from J, with 11 bases between. The CDR3 consists of 15 residues.

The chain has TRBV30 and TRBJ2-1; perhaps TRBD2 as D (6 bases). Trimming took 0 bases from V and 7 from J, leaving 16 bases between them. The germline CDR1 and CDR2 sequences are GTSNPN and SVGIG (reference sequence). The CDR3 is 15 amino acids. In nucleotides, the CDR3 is TGTGCCTGGAGTGTAAGGCCTAGCGCTGGGAATGAGCAGTTCTTC. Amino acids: CAWSVRPSAGNEQFF.

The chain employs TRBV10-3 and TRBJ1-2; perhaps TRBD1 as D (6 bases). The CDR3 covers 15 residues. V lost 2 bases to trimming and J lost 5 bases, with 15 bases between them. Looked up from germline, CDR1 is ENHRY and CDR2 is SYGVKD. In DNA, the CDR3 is TGTGCCATCAGTGAGCGGGGGGGGCTGATGTATGGCTACACCTTC. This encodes CAISERGGLMYGYTF.

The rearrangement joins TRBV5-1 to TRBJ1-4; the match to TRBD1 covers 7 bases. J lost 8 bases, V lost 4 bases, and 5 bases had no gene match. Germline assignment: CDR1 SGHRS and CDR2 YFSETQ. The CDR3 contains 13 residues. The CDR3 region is CASSLGRGEKLFF. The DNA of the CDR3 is TGCGCCAGCAGCCTAGGCAGGGGGGAAAAACTGTTTTTT. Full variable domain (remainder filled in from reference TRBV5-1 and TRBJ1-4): KAGVTQTPRYLIKTRGQQVTLSCSPISGHRSVSWYQQTPGQGLQFLFEYFSETQRNKGNFPGRFSGRQFSNSRSEMNVSTLELGDSALYLCASSLGRGEKLFFGSGTQLSVL.

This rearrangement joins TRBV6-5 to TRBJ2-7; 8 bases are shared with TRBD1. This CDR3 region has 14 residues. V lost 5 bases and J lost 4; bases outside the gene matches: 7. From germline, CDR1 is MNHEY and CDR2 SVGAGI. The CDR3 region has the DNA TGTGCCAGCAGTACATCAGGGGGCCGATACGAGCAGTACTTC. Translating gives CASSTSGGRYEQYF.

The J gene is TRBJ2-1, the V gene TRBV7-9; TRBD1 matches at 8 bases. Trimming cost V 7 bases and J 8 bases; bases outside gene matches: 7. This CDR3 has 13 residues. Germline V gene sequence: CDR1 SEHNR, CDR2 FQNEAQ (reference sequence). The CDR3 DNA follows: TGTGCCAGCATACGGACAGGGAACGATGAGCAGTTCTTC. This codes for CASIRTGNDEQFF.

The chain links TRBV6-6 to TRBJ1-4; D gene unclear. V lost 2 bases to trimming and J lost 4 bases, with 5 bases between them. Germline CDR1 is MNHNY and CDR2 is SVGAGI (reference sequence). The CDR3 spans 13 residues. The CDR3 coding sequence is TGTGCCAGCAGTTACCGAGTTAATGAAAAACTGTTTTTT. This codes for CASSYRVNEKLFF.

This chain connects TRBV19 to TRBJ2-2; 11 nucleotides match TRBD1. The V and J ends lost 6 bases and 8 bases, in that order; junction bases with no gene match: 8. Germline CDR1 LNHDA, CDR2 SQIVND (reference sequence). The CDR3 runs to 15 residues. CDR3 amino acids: CASSLGQGARGELFF. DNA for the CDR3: TGTGCCAGTAGCCTCGGACAGGGGGCGCGAGGGGAGCTGTTTTTT.

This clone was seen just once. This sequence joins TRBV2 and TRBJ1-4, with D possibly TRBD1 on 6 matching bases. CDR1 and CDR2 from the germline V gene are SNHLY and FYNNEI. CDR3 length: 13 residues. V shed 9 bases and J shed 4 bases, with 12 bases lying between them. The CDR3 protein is CASVGANNEKLFF. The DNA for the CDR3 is TGTGCCAGTGTGGGGGCGAATAATGAAAAACTGTTTTTT.

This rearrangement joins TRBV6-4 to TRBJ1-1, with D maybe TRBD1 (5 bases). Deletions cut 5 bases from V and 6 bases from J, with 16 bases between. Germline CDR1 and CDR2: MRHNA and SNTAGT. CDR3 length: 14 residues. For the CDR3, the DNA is TGTGCCAGCAGTCCTGACAGTGATCGGTCTGAAGCTTTCTTT. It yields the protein CASSPDSDRSEAFF.

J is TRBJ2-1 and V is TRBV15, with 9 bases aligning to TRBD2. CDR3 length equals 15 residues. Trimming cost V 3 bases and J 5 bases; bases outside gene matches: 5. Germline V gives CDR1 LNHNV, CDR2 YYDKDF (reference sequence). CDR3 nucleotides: TGTGCCACCAGCAGTCTAGCGGGATTAAACAATGAGCAGTTCTTC. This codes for CATSSLAGLNNEQFF.

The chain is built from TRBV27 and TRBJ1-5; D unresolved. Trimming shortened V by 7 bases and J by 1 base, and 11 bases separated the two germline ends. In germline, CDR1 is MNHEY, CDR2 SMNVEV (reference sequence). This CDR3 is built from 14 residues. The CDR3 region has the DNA TGTGCCAGCAACTTTGTGAGGAGCAATCAGCCCCAGCATTTT. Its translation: CASNFVRSNQPQHF.

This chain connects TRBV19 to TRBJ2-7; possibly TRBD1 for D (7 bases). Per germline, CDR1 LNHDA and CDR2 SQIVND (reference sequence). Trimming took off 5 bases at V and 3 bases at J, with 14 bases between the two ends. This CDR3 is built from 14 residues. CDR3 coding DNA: TGTGCCAGTAGTCCGGCGGGACAGAACTACGAGCAGTACTTC. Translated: CASSPAGQNYEQYF.

In nucleotides, the CDR3 is TGTGCCAGCAGTGCCACAGAGAACACTGAAGCTTTCTTT. Its translation: CASSATENTEAFF. The gene calls are TRBV6-6 and TRBJ1-1; D is uncertain. Per the germline V gene, CDR1 is MNHNY and CDR2 is SVGAGI (reference sequence). The CDR3 has 13 residues. The V and J ends lost 5 bases and 1 base respectively, with 8 bases between them.

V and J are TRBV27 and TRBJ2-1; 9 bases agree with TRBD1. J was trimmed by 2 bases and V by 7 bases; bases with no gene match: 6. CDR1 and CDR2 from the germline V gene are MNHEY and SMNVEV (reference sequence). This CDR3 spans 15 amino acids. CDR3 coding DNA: TGTGCCAGCACTACCGGGACAGGGCCCTACAATGAGCAGTTCTTC. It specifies CASTTGTGPYNEQFF.

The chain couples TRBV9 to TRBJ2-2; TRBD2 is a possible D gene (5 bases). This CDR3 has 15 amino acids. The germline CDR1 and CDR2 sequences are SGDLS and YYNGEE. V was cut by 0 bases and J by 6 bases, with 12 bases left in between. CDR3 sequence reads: CASSVVLGGAGELFF. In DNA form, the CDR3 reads TGTGCCAGCAGCGTAGTGTTAGGAGGCGCCGGGGAGCTGTTTTTT.

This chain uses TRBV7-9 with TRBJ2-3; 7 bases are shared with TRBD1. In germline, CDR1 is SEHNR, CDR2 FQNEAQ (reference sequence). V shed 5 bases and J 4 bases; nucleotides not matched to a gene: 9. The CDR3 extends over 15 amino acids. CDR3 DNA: TGTGCCAGCAGCCCCCTGACAGGGCAAGCAGATACGCAGTATTTT. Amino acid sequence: CASSPLTGQADTQYF.